A single sample gave rise to the 23 T cell receptor beta chains below, sequenced in a study of spatial heterogeneity in lung cancer. Time point described: sample taken at primary tumor resection. Whole-study findings and limits: Expanded intratumoral alpha and beta TCR counts tracked tumor mutation counts.

Via MiXCR, TCRdb re-called the 5' RACE reads, giving one row per CDR3 protein. The sample lists 24,000 or so distinct CDR3 sequences, roughly 8.6% occurring once. The antigens these receptors bind are not known. The specimen comprised lung tumor tissue, sampled at surgery. The source is a male donor with early-stage non-small cell lung cancer.

This clonotype was detected many times. CDR3 residues: CASSPRGQSYGYTF. DNA for the CDR3: TGTGCCAGCAGCCCCCGGGGGCAAAGCTATGGCTACACCTTC. The chain is built from TRBV9 and TRBJ1-2, with D maybe TRBD1 (6 bases). CDR1 is SGDLS and CDR2 is YYNGEE in the germline V gene. The CDR3 runs to 14 residues. V was clipped by 4 bases and J by 4 bases, with 14 bases between them.

There are many counts of this clonotype. This chain uses TRBV2 with TRBJ2-1, with D unclear. The germline V gene encodes CDR1 SNHLY and CDR2 FYNNEI. The CDR3 extends over 12 amino acids. For the CDR3, the DNA is TGTGTCGAGACGAGCTCCTACAATGAGCAGTTCTTC. Translating gives CVETSSYNEQFF.

This clonotype was seen ten or more times. The rearrangement uses TRBV27 and TRBJ2-7; D tentatively reads TRBD1 or TRBD2 (5 bases each). V lost 1 base, J lost 4 bases, and 11 bases lay in between. This CDR3 has 14 amino acids. Germline lookup yields CDR1 MNHEY and CDR2 SMNVEV (reference sequence). In nucleotides, the CDR3 is TGTGCCAGCAGTTTATTGGGCAGGGAGTACGAGCAGTACTTC. It yields the protein CASSLLGREYEQYF.

There are many counts of this clonotype. J is TRBJ1-2 and V is TRBV25-1, with TRBD1 matching over 9 bases. V lost 6 bases, J lost 5 bases, and 1 base stayed unmatched. CDR3 size: 12 residues. Germline V lookup: CDR1 MGHDK, CDR2 SYGVNS. CDR3 coding DNA: TGTGCCAGCAGCGGACAGGGGTATGGCTACACCTTC. Amino acid sequence: CASSGQGYGYTF.

The chain has TRBV20-1 and TRBJ2-1, with 12 bases lining up with TRBD2. J was trimmed by 8 bases and V by 6 bases; bases with no gene match: 8. The germline CDR1 and CDR2 sequences are DFQATT and SNEGSKA (reference sequence). The CDR3 is 14 amino acids. Here the CDR3 reads CSANRLAGGYEQFF. The CDR3 bases are TGCAGTGCCAACCGGCTAGCGGGAGGGTATGAGCAGTTCTTC.

The chain uses TRBV11-3 and TRBJ2-2, with D tentatively TRBD2 (6 bases). Germline V gene sequence: CDR1 SGHNT, CDR2 YENEEA. With 2 bases removed from V and 5 bases from J, the gap between germline ends came to 9 bases. The length of the CDR3 is 14 residues. CDR3 region: CASSLFGGTGELFF. The CDR3 DNA follows: TGTGCCAGCAGCTTATTCGGGGGAACCGGGGAGCTGTTTTTT.

This clonotype was recorded at least ten times. CDR3 coding DNA: TGTGCCAGCAGCCAAGGCAACCAAGAGACCCAGTACTTC. Translated, it gives CASSQGNQETQYF. The J gene is TRBJ2-5, the V gene TRBV7-6; D is undetermined. The V gene lost 5 bases and the J gene lost 0 bases, with 7 bases spanning the gap. The length of the CDR3 is 13 residues. The germline V gene encodes CDR1 SGHVS and CDR2 FNYEAQ.

The CDR3 DNA reads TGTGCCAGCAGTTACCCCGGAGGAGACTACGAGCAGTACTTC. Protein product: CASSYPGGDYEQYF. V gene TRBV6-2 or TRBV6-3 combines with J gene TRBJ2-7; D perhaps matches TRBD2 (5 bases). CDR1 MNHEY and CDR2 SVGEGT come from the germline V gene. This CDR3 has 14 residues. V was shortened by 2 bases and J by 3 bases, with 11 bases between the two germline ends.

This clonotype is classed as medium-sized. The chain is built from TRBV20-1 and TRBJ2-3; TRBD1 might be the D (5 bases). Trimming took off 8 bases at V and 4 bases at J, with 25 bases between the two ends. Germline values: CDR1 DFQATT, CDR2 SNEGSKA (reference sequence). The CDR3 is 16 residues long. CDR3 nucleotides: TGCAGTCCATTACCGACAGATTCAAGGTTGGCAGATACGCAGTATTTT. This gives the protein CSPLPTDSRLADTQYF.

Comment on this clonotype: Its ends do not fully match the called genes, so a read error is possible. CDR3 loop: CARSVGSGKQYF. In nucleotides, the CDR3 is TGTGCCCGGAGTGTTGGTAGCGGGAAGCAGTACTTC. The V gene is TRBV30, the J gene TRBJ2-7; TRBD2 agrees at 8 bases. The CDR3 is 12 residues long. Germline CDR1 reads GTSNPN; CDR2 reads SVGIG (reference sequence).

This clonotype was seen only a few times. J is TRBJ2-7 and V is TRBV18; D gene ambiguous. Germline CDR1 and CDR2: KGHSH and LQKENI. V was shortened by 0 bases and J by 5 bases, with 8 bases between the two germline ends. The CDR3 covers 13 residues. For the CDR3, the DNA is TGTGCCAGCTCACCACCGAGTTCCAACGAGCAGTACTTC. This gives the protein CASSPPSSNEQYF.

This clonotype was observed many times. The chain couples TRBV7-2 to TRBJ1-3, with a possible D match to TRBD1 (5 bases). The germline gives CDR1 SGHTA, CDR2 FQGNSA. The CDR3 sequence is 15 residues long. Trimming pared 0 bases from V and 9 bases from J, leaving 15 bases between. Written as DNA, the CDR3 is TGTGCCAGCAGCTTAGCAGGGGCGATCGCAGGCACCATATATTTT. It specifies CASSLAGAIAGTIYF.

A few counts support this clonotype. The gene calls are TRBV7-2 and TRBJ2-7, with D perhaps TRBD1 or TRBD2 (5 bases each). This CDR3 contains 13 residues. The germline CDR1 and CDR2 sequences are SGHTA and FQGNSA. V was pared by 5 bases and J by 3 bases, with 11 bases between. CDR3 amino acids: CASSRQTNYEQYF. The CDR3 nucleotides read TGTGCCAGCAGCCGACAGACTAACTACGAGCAGTACTTC. Supplemented by reference TRBV7-2 and TRBJ2-7, the full variable domain reads GAGVSQSPSNKVTEKGKDVELRCDPISGHTALYWYRQSLGQGLEFLIYFQGNSAPDKSGLPSDRFSAERTGGSVSTLTIQRTQQEDSAVYLCASSRQTNYEQYFGPGTRLTVT.

The chain links TRBV18 to TRBJ1-3; 8 bases match TRBD1. Germline assignment: CDR1 KGHSH and CDR2 LQKENI. V gave up 5 bases and J gave up 2 bases; unmatched junction bases: 5. The CDR3 length is 15 residues. The CDR3 loop reads CASSIGQGPGNTIYF. DNA of the CDR3: TGTGCCAGCTCAATCGGACAGGGCCCTGGAAACACCATATATTTT.

This clonotype came up a few times. The J gene is TRBJ2-7, the V gene TRBV6-2 or TRBV6-3; D possibly corresponds to TRBD2 (5 bases). V shed 7 bases and J shed 7 bases, with 17 bases lying between them. The length of the CDR3 is 13 residues. Germline V gives CDR1 MNHEY, CDR2 SVGEGT. This chain's CDR3 is CASNHRLLGEQYF. The CDR3 nucleotides read TGTGCCAGCAATCACCGACTATTGGGGGAGCAGTACTTC.

This clonotype was found a few times. V gene TRBV5-1 combines with J gene TRBJ1-4; 7 bases fit TRBD1. V dropped 5 bases and J dropped 5; count of bases not matched to a gene: 12. Germline values: CDR1 SGHRS, CDR2 YFSETQ. This CDR3 is 16 amino acids long. CDR3 bases: TGCGCCAGCAGTTTTGGTAGACAGGGCGGGAATGAAAAACTGTTTTTT. Its translation is CASSFGRQGGNEKLFF. The full variable domain, with the rest looked up from reference TRBV5-1 and TRBJ1-4, is KAGVTQTPRYLIKTRGQQVTLSCSPISGHRSVSWYQQTPGQGLQFLFEYFSETQRNKGNFPGRFSGRQFSNSRSEMNVSTLELGDSALYLCASSFGRQGGNEKLFFGSGTQLSVL.

The gene calls are TRBV6-2 or TRBV6-3 and TRBJ1-1; D is uncertain. The germline V and J ends were trimmed by 10 bases and 1 base, with 16 bases remaining between them. This CDR3 is 14 amino acids long. Germline V CDR1 and CDR2: MNHEY, SVGEGT. The CDR3 nucleotides read TGTGCCACGGCCGCCTACGACGGGAACACTGAAGCTTTCTTT. It encodes CATAAYDGNTEAFF.

This clonotype is categorized as medium-sized. This chain uses TRBV28 with TRBJ2-7; a possible D gene is TRBD2 (5 bases). Trimming stripped 3 bases from V and 5 bases from J, with 17 bases between. CDR1 and CDR2 (germline): MDHEN, SYDVKM. The CDR3 runs to 15 residues. The CDR3 DNA reads as TGTGCCAGCAGTTTGCCCCAGCGGCTGAAGGACGAGCAGTACTTC. Amino acids: CASSLPQRLKDEQYF.

This chain joins TRBV6-2 or TRBV6-3 and TRBJ2-1; TRBD2 agrees at 7 bases. CDR1 is MNHEY, CDR2 SVGEGT, per germline. The CDR3 length is 17 residues. The V gene end was trimmed by 8 bases and the J gene end by 0 bases; junction bases not matched to a gene: 13. In DNA form, the CDR3 reads TGTGCCAGCGCCATGGGCGGGAGAGGTCGCTCCTACAATGAGCAGTTCTTC. It encodes CASAMGGRGRSYNEQFF.

Many counts were recorded for this clonotype. The chain has TRBV28 and TRBJ2-3; D gene unclear. CDR1 is MDHEN and CDR2 is SYDVKM in the germline V gene. V was trimmed by 5 bases and J by 5 bases, leaving 11 bases between them. The CDR3 length is 13 residues. The CDR3: CASSPHPKDTQYF. CDR3 DNA: TGTGCCAGCAGTCCCCACCCGAAAGATACGCAGTATTTT.

This clonotype was observed at least ten times. The rearrangement uses TRBV4-3 and TRBJ2-7; D is perhaps TRBD1 or TRBD2 (5 bases each). This CDR3 comprises 16 residues. Trimming removed 0 bases from V and 1 base from J, with 13 bases in between. Germline V gene data show CDR1 as LGHNA and CDR2 as YSLEER. The CDR3 region is CASSQERGFYSYEQYF. The CDR3 DNA reads as TGCGCCAGCAGCCAAGAGAGGGGATTTTATTCCTACGAGCAGTACTTC.

The chain has TRBV6-5 and TRBJ2-3; 15 bases map to TRBD2. CDR3 length: 15 residues. With 5 bases clipped from V and 5 bases from J, the junction kept 2 bases outside the gene matches. The V gene's germline CDR1 is MNHEY and CDR2 SVGAGI. DNA of the CDR3: TGTGCCAGCAGTAGGACTAGCGGGGGGGTAGATACGCAGTATTTT. Amino acid sequence: CASSRTSGGVDTQYF.

This clonotype has a handful of counts. The CDR3 is CSARDSRLAESGDTQYF. CDR3 nucleotides: TGCAGTGCTAGAGATTCGAGACTAGCGGAAAGTGGAGATACGCAGTATTTT. V gene TRBV20-1 combines with J gene TRBJ2-3; 9 bases agree with TRBD2. Germline CDR1 reads DFQATT; CDR2 reads SNEGSKA (reference sequence). This CDR3 has 17 amino acids. The trim removed 0 bases at V and 5 bases at J, leaving 12 bases unmatched.